Each of the 6 T cell receptor beta chains below was sequenced from the same sample in a study of cytomegalovirus exposure and HLA in healthy donors. The primer mix had 60 Vbeta and 13 Jbeta primers. The table came from immunoSEQ multiplex PCR; TCRdb's copy has only in-frame clones and leaves some out. The profile shows 100,000 to 150,000 clones, around 78% of them singletons. The sequencing input was PBMCs. The receptors stem from a man aged 35-49 years in good health and CMV-seronegative.

In its sample, this clone was seen a few times. The chain couples TRBV9 to TRBJ1-3; 7 bases agree with TRBD1. The ends lost 3 bases at V and 1 base at J; junction bases unmatched: 7. The CDR3 spans 16 residues. Germline lookup yields CDR1 SGDLS and CDR2 YYNGEE. The CDR3 is CASSGTGAGSGNTIYF. DNA of the CDR3: TGTGCCAGCAGCGGAACAGGGGCGGGATCTGGAAACACCATATATTTT.

The gene calls are TRBV11-2 and TRBJ2-7; D not certain. The germline V gene has CDR1 SGHAT and CDR2 FQNNGV. V shed 1 base and J shed 0 bases, with 10 bases lying between them. The CDR3 length is 15 residues. The chain's CDR3 is CASSLARPASYEQYF. The CDR3 DNA reads TGTGCCAGCAGCTTAGCCAGGCCCGCCTCCTACGAGCAGTACTTC.

This clone appeared a single time. One junction end does not reproduce the germline sequence, and a read error may be involved. The sample holds other DNA sequences that translate to the same CDR3. The CDR3 nucleotides are TGCGCCAGCAGCTTGTTGACAGGGGGTCGGAATGAAGCCTTCTTT. Its translation is CASSLLTGGRNEAFF. The chain combines TRBV5-1 with TRBJ1-1; 9 positions match TRBD1. CDR1 is SGHRS and CDR2 is YFSETQ in the germline V gene. This CDR3 comprises 15 residues. The variable domain in full, completed from reference TRBV5-1 and TRBJ1-1, reads KAGVTQTPRYLIKTRGQQVTLSCSPISGHRSVSWYQQTPGQGLQFLFEYFSETQRNKGNFPGRFSGRQFSNSRSEMNVSTLELGDSALYLCASSLLTGGRNEAFFGQGTRLTVV.

This clone was seen just once. V is TRBV27 and J is TRBJ1-5, with D uncertain. Trimming shortened V by 3 bases and J by 6 bases, and 15 bases separated the two germline ends. Germline CDR1 and CDR2: MNHEY and SMNVEV (reference sequence). This CDR3 spans 15 amino acids. The CDR3: CASSLAGNVGQPQHF. Here the CDR3 DNA reads TGTGCCAGCAGTTTGGCCGGGAATGTAGGTCAGCCCCAGCATTTT.

The chain has TRBV7-2 and TRBJ1-1, with TRBD1 matching 9 bases. This CDR3 comprises 15 residues. The J segment lost 4 bases and the V segment lost 5 bases, leaving 8 bases of the junction unmatched. CDR1 and CDR2 (germline): SGHTA, FQGNSA. CDR3 protein: CASSPWDRDGTEAFF. The DNA for the CDR3 is TGTGCCAGCAGCCCGTGGGACAGGGATGGCACTGAAGCTTTCTTT. The whole variable domain, filled in from reference TRBV7-2 and TRBJ1-1, reads GAGVSQSPSNKVTEKGKDVELRCDPISGHTALYWYRQSLGQGLEFLIYFQGNSAPDKSGLPSDRFSAERTGGSVSTLTIQRTQQEDSAVYLCASSPWDRDGTEAFFGQGTRLTVV.

The chain is built from TRBV19 and TRBJ1-3, with 7 bases matching TRBD1. The V gene end was trimmed by 4 bases and the J gene end by 0 bases; junction bases not matched to a gene: 6. The CDR3 spans 16 residues. Germline values: CDR1 LNHDA, CDR2 SQIVND (reference sequence). For the CDR3, the DNA is TGTGCCAGTAGTAGGGACAGACTGAGCTCTGGAAACACCATATATTTT. This translates into CASSRDRLSSGNTIYF.